Each of the 32 T cell receptor beta chains below was sequenced from the same sample in a study of blood T cell repertoires in COVID-19. Libraries were prepared by immunoSEQ multiplex PCR; TCRdb keeps only in-frame clonotypes and omits some of them. The repertoire consists of around 300,000 clones, with 88% occurring once and the leading ten covering approximately 4%. Source material: peripheral blood. Source of these receptors: a woman aged 45-65 years with active or convalescent COVID-19.

V usage is TRBV28 and J usage is TRBJ1-1, with D possibly being TRBD1 (6 bases). From germline, CDR1 is MDHEN and CDR2 SYDVKM. The CDR3 runs to 16 residues. V lost 3 bases and J lost 3, with 17 bases in between. The CDR3 is CASSFSQTGLDTEAFF. CDR3 in DNA: TGTGCCAGCAGTTTCTCCCAAACAGGGCTCGACACTGAAGCTTTCTTT.

The gene calls are TRBV2 and TRBJ2-1; 10 bases fit TRBD1. The V gene end was trimmed by 2 bases and the J gene end by 7 bases; junction bases not matched to a gene: 8. This CDR3 spans 16 amino acids. CDR1 SNHLY and CDR2 FYNNEI come from the germline V gene. The chain's CDR3 is CASSENPGQGLNEQFF. The CDR3 DNA is TGTGCCAGCAGTGAAAATCCGGGACAGGGGTTGAATGAGCAGTTCTTC. The complete variable domain, with remaining parts taken from reference TRBV2 and TRBJ2-1, reads EPEVTQTPSHQVTQMGQEVILRCVPISNHLYFYWYRQILGQKVEFLVSFYNNEISEKSEIFDDQFSVERPDGSNFTLKIRSTKLEDSAMYFCASSENPGQGLNEQFFGPGTRLTVL.

This chain connects TRBV25-1 to TRBJ1-2; weak D call: TRBD1 (6 bases). The CDR3 covers 16 residues. Germline V CDR1 and CDR2: MGHDK, SYGVNS. Between the trimmed V and J ends, which lost 3 bases and 2 bases, there was a span of 16 bases. CDR3 region: CASSEGGQEGNYGYTF. The CDR3 DNA follows: TGTGCCAGCAGTGAGGGGGGGCAAGAAGGAAACTATGGCTACACCTTC.

With regard to this clone: Germline and junction disagree at one end, which may indicate a read error. The chain uses TRBV7-3 and TRBJ2-1; no definite D call. Germline loops: CDR1 SGHTA, CDR2 FQGTGA. This CDR3 has 16 residues. The CDR3 DNA reads TGTGCCAGCAGCATAACGGCCGCTGTATCCTACAATGAGCAGTTCTTC. It translates to CASSITAAVSYNEQFF.

The gene calls are TRBV7-9 and TRBJ2-1; TRBD1 aligns across 7 bases. The CDR3 loop spans 14 amino acids. Germline CDR1 is SEHNR and CDR2 is FQNEAQ (reference sequence). Losses at the gene ends were 5 bases for V and 7 bases for J; bases not matched to a gene: 8. The CDR3 is CASSNDRVGNEQFF. As DNA, the CDR3 is TGTGCCAGCAGCAACGACAGGGTTGGGAATGAGCAGTTCTTC.

The chain has TRBV9 and TRBJ1-3; 7 bases are shared with TRBD1. Unmatched junction bases numbered 13, after V lost 4 bases and J lost 0 bases. This CDR3 has 18 amino acids. Germline CDR1 SGDLS, CDR2 YYNGEE. The CDR3 is CASSPHRRTGISGNTIYF. CDR3 DNA sequence: TGTGCCAGCAGCCCTCACCGACGGACAGGAATCTCTGGAAACACCATATATTTT. The variable domain in full, with the rest retrieved from reference TRBV9 and TRBJ1-3, is DSGVTQTPKHLITATGQRVTLRCSPRSGDLSVYWYQQSLDQGLQFLIQYYNGEERAKGNILERFSAQQFPDLHSELNLSSLELGDSALYFCASSPHRRTGISGNTIYFGEGSWLTVV.

The sample holds one count of this clone. This chain links TRBV7-2 with TRBJ2-7; tentatively, D is TRBD2 (5 bases). CDR3 length equals 15 residues. Trimming removed 6 bases from V and 2 bases from J, with 17 bases in between. Germline V gene data show CDR1 as SGHTA and CDR2 as FQGNSA. CDR3 protein: CASSISRGFAYEQYF. In nucleotides, the CDR3 is TGTGCCAGCAGTATTAGCCGGGGATTCGCCTACGAGCAGTACTTC. Complete variable domain (other parts from reference TRBV7-2 and TRBJ2-7): GAGVSQSPSNKVTEKGKDVELRCDPISGHTALYWYRQSLGQGLEFLIYFQGNSAPDKSGLPSDRFSAERTGGSVSTLTIQRTQQEDSAVYLCASSISRGFAYEQYFGPGTRLTVT.

This clone was seen once. The J gene is TRBJ2-3, the V gene TRBV27; D might be TRBD2 (6 bases). The CDR3 runs 17 residues. Germline CDR1 is MNHEY and CDR2 is SMNVEV (reference sequence). V was shortened by 3 bases and J by 6 bases, with 22 bases between the two germline ends. The CDR3 sequence: CASSFQDPTRRRDTQYF. The CDR3 coding sequence is TGTGCCAGCAGTTTCCAAGACCCGACTAGGAGGAGGGATACGCAGTATTTT.

This clone was observed a single time. The chain links TRBV5-1 to TRBJ2-3, with a weak D call TRBD2 (6 bases). Between the trimmed V and J ends, which lost 0 bases and 3 bases, there was a span of 14 bases. The CDR3 is made up of 16 amino acids. CDR1 and CDR2 from the germline V gene are SGHRS and YFSETQ. CDR3 in DNA: TGCGCCAGCAGCTTGGAGCGGGTAAAGATGACAGATACGCAGTATTTT. The encoded protein is CASSLERVKMTDTQYF.

CDR3 sequence: CASSASGTGASTIYF. CDR3 bases: TGTGCCAGCAGTGCCTCCGGGACAGGGGCCAGCACCATATATTTT. The rearrangement links TRBV6-2 or TRBV6-3 to TRBJ1-3; 10 positions match TRBD1. CDR3 size: 15 residues. Looked up from germline, CDR1 is MNHEY and CDR2 is SVGEGT. V was clipped by 5 bases and J by 9 bases; unmatched bases: 10.

This rearrangement joins TRBV20-1 to TRBJ2-7; D is unresolved. This CDR3 has 11 residues. CDR1 and CDR2 from the germline V gene are DFQATT and SNEGSKA (reference sequence). The ends were cut back, 6 bases at V and 4 bases at J, with 10 bases in the middle. The CDR3 DNA sequence: TGCAGTGCCCCGGTCGAATACGAGCAGTACTTC. This gives the protein CSAPVEYEQYF.

The V call is TRBV12-5, the J call TRBJ1-3, with a weak D call TRBD1 (5 bases). Germline V gene lookup returns CDR1 LGHNT and CDR2 FRNRAP. V dropped 0 bases and J dropped 6 bases, with 21 bases sitting between them. CDR3 size: 18 residues. The CDR3, as DNA: TGTGCTAGTGGTTTGGTACCCCCCGGTAGGGGCCTTCAAAACACCATATATTTT. It is translated as CASGLVPPGRGLQNTIYF.

The chain recombines TRBV4-1 with TRBJ1-3, with 8 bases fitting TRBD1. The CDR3 sequence is 15 residues long. Germline V CDR1 and CDR2: MGHRA, YSYEKL. V dropped 4 bases and J dropped 3; count of bases not matched to a gene: 5. This CDR3 reads CASSREQGDGNTIYF. As DNA, the CDR3 is TGCGCCAGCAGCCGGGAACAGGGGGATGGAAACACCATATATTTT.

The V gene is TRBV5-1, the J gene TRBJ2-3, with D possibly being TRBD2 (6 bases). V was pared by 4 bases and J by 2 bases, with 17 bases between. CDR1 and CDR2 from the germline V gene are SGHRS and YFSETQ. The CDR3 runs 16 residues. The chain's CDR3 is CASSDDFWTNTDTQYF. In nucleotides, the CDR3 is TGCGCCAGCAGCGATGATTTTTGGACTAACACAGATACGCAGTATTTT.

The chain uses TRBV19 and TRBJ2-7; TRBD1 agrees at 8 bases. This CDR3 has 14 residues. J gave up 2 bases and V 5 bases, and 5 bases lay outside the gene matches. Per the germline V gene, CDR1 is LNHDA and CDR2 is SQIVND (reference sequence). DNA of the CDR3: TGTGCCAGTAGTCTACAGGGGGGAACCTACGAGCAGTACTTC. Its translation is CASSLQGGTYEQYF.

Many counts were recorded for this clone. The gene calls are TRBV30 and TRBJ1-6; D possibly corresponds to TRBD1 (6 bases). The CDR3 has 13 residues. The germline V gene has CDR1 GTSNPN and CDR2 SVGIG (reference sequence). V shed 3 bases and J shed 9 bases, with 12 bases lying between them. Here the CDR3 reads CAWRDRGGSPLHF. DNA of the CDR3: TGTGCCTGGAGGGACAGAGGGGGTTCACCCCTCCACTTT. The whole variable domain, filled in from reference TRBV30 and TRBJ1-6, reads SQTIHQWPATLVQPVGSPLSLECTVEGTSNPNLYWYRQAAGRGLQLLFYSVGIGQISSEVPQNLSASRPQDRQFILSSKKLLLSDSGFYLCAWRDRGGSPLHFGNGTRLTVT.

The DNA for the CDR3 is TGTGCCAGCAGCGAACAGACCTCGAACACTGAAGCTTTCTTT. Translated: CASSEQTSNTEAFF. V is TRBV7-9 and J is TRBJ1-1; D is unresolved. CDR1 and CDR2 from the germline V gene are SEHNR and FQNEAQ (reference sequence). V lost 5 bases and J lost 1, with 11 bases in between. The CDR3 consists of 14 residues. The complete variable domain, with remaining parts taken from reference TRBV7-9 and TRBJ1-1, reads DTGVSQNPRHKITKRGQNVTFRCDPISEHNRLYWYRQTLGQGPEFLTYFQNEAQLEKSRLLSDRFSAERPKGSFSTLEIQRTEQGDSAMYLCASSEQTSNTEAFFGQGTRLTVV.

The genes are TRBV7-3 and TRBJ2-3; 11 bases align to TRBD2. Germline CDR1 and CDR2: SGHTA and FQGTGA. CDR3 length: 16 amino acids. The V and J ends lost 5 bases and 2 bases, in that order; junction bases with no gene match: 6. The CDR3 coding sequence is TGTGCCAGCAGCCCCGGACTAGCGGGCAACACAGATACGCAGTATTTT. It encodes CASSPGLAGNTDTQYF.

This clone was seen a single time. V is TRBV3-1 (or the pseudogene TRBV3-2) and J is TRBJ1-5, with 11 nucleotides matching TRBD1. The germline gives CDR1 LGHDT, CDR2 YNNKEL (reference sequence). The CDR3 length is 17 residues. J gave up 4 bases and V 2 bases, and 7 bases lay outside the gene matches. The CDR3 sequence: CASSQTLGTGGNQPQHF. The CDR3 DNA follows: TGTGCCAGCAGCCAAACCCTCGGGACAGGGGGTAATCAGCCCCAGCATTTT.

The chain employs TRBV3-1 (or the pseudogene TRBV3-2) and TRBJ1-2; TRBD1 matches 9 bases. The CDR3 contains 18 residues. The germline CDR1 and CDR2 sequences are LGHDT and YNNKEL (reference sequence). The ends lost 8 bases at V and 3 bases at J; junction bases unmatched: 19. The CDR3 DNA reads as TGTGCCAGCTCCACTAGTTCAGCGAGGGACAGGGCCTACTATGGCTACACCTTC. Translated, it gives CASSTSSARDRAYYGYTF.

The V gene is TRBV18, the J gene TRBJ2-2; 9 nucleotides line up with TRBD1. Per germline, CDR1 KGHSH and CDR2 LQKENI. The CDR3 consists of 16 residues. V gave up 6 bases and J gave up 5 bases; unmatched junction bases: 10. The CDR3 here is CASSRLSGQGTGELFF. As DNA, the CDR3 is TGTGCCAGCTCCCGCTTGAGCGGACAGGGGACCGGGGAGCTGTTTTTT.

This clone was counted a single time. The gene calls are TRBV3-1 (or the pseudogene TRBV3-2) and TRBJ1-5, with no clear D. The CDR3 sequence is 12 residues long. Trimming took 2 bases from V and 6 from J, leaving 5 bases between them. Germline assignment: CDR1 LGHDT and CDR2 YNNKEL (reference sequence). The CDR3: CASSQRSQPQHF. CDR3 coding DNA: TGTGCCAGCAGCCAACGGAGTCAGCCCCAGCATTTT.

DNA of the CDR3: TGTGCCAGCAGTCGGACTAGCAGTGAGCAGTTCTTC. It specifies CASSRTSSEQFF. The chain recombines TRBV4-2 with TRBJ2-1; 8 bases line up with TRBD2. CDR3 length: 12 amino acids. Germline values: CDR1 LGHNA, CDR2 YNFKEQ. V dropped 6 bases and J dropped 9; count of bases not matched to a gene: 4.

The rearrangement links TRBV7-2 to TRBJ2-2, with D possibly being TRBD2 (5 bases). Trimming pared 7 bases from V and 5 bases from J, leaving 20 bases between. Germline CDR1 SGHTA, CDR2 FQGNSA. The CDR3 loop spans 16 amino acids. CDR3 in amino acids: CASIASPGRLTGELFF. Here the CDR3 DNA reads TGTGCCAGCATCGCTAGCCCGGGTCGGTTAACCGGGGAGCTGTTTTTT.

J is TRBJ2-1 and V is TRBV9, with TRBD1 matching 8 bases. This CDR3 is 18 amino acids long. Looked up from germline, CDR1 is SGDLS and CDR2 is YYNGEE. V was clipped by 0 bases and J by 5 bases; unmatched bases: 13. This CDR3 is CASSVDLSRTGRDNEQFF. The CDR3 coding sequence is TGTGCCAGCAGCGTAGATCTTAGTAGGACAGGGAGAGACAATGAGCAGTTCTTC. Based on the CDR3 plus reference TRBV9 and TRBJ2-1, the full variable domain is DSGVTQTPKHLITATGQRVTLRCSPRSGDLSVYWYQQSLDQGLQFLIQYYNGEERAKGNILERFSAQQFPDLHSELNLSSLELGDSALYFCASSVDLSRTGRDNEQFFGPGTRLTVL.

The chain joins TRBV10-3 to TRBJ2-7; 7 bases map to TRBD1. V trimming: 6 bases; J trimming: 1 base; junction bases outside the gene matches: 3. The CDR3 is 13 amino acids. The germline gives CDR1 ENHRY, CDR2 SYGVKD. The CDR3 sequence: CAIRGQASYEQYF. The CDR3 nucleotides read TGTGCCATCAGAGGACAGGCGTCCTACGAGCAGTACTTC.

This chain joins TRBV27 and TRBJ2-7; a weak D match, TRBD1 (5 bases). This CDR3 spans 13 amino acids. The germline V and J ends were trimmed by 4 bases and 3 bases, with 10 bases remaining between them. In germline, CDR1 is MNHEY, CDR2 SMNVEV (reference sequence). CDR3 sequence: CASSYTGFYEQYF. The CDR3 DNA reads TGTGCCAGCAGTTATACAGGATTCTACGAGCAGTACTTC.

This chain joins TRBV7-9 and TRBJ2-7; the match to TRBD2 covers 10 bases. The V gene's germline CDR1 is SEHNR and CDR2 FQNEAQ (reference sequence). The CDR3 is made up of 15 amino acids. Unmatched junction bases numbered 10, after V lost 4 bases and J lost 7 bases. The CDR3 region is CASSSGLAKHREQYF. In nucleotides, the CDR3 is TGTGCCAGCAGCTCGGGACTAGCGAAGCACCGAGAGCAGTACTTC.

V usage is TRBV27 and J usage is TRBJ1-2; D not certain. V was clipped by 0 bases and J by 0 bases, with 11 bases between them. Germline-derived CDR1 and CDR2 are MNHEY and SMNVEV (reference sequence). This CDR3 comprises 16 residues. CDR3 nucleotide sequence: TGTGCCAGCAGTTTATCGTTCCAGAACACTAACTATGGCTACACCTTC. Its protein product is CASSLSFQNTNYGYTF.

The count of this clone is one. The rearrangement links TRBV28 to TRBJ2-1; 12 bases align to TRBD1. Germline V CDR1 and CDR2: MDHEN, SYDVKM. The CDR3 loop spans 14 amino acids. V dropped 6 bases and J dropped 9; count of bases not matched to a gene: 6. CDR3 in DNA: TGTGCCAGCAGCCTGGGACAGGGGGCGGGTGAGCAGTTCTTC. This sequence encodes CASSLGQGAGEQFF.

The table lists this clone with a few counts. V gene TRBV18 combines with J gene TRBJ2-6; the D is unclear. The CDR3 runs 15 residues. The ends were cut back, 3 bases at V and 0 bases at J, with 6 bases in the middle. CDR1 is KGHSH and CDR2 is LQKENI in the germline V gene. DNA for the CDR3: TGTGCCAGCTCACCTACAGCCTCTGGGGCCAACGTCCTGACTTTC. Amino acids: CASSPTASGANVLTF.

The chain joins TRBV3-1 (or the pseudogene TRBV3-2) to TRBJ2-1; 8 nucleotides match TRBD2. In germline, CDR1 is LGHDT, CDR2 YNNKEL (reference sequence). The length of the CDR3 is 16 residues. Trimming removed 4 bases from V and 6 bases from J; junction bases left unmatched: 11. In DNA form, the CDR3 reads TGTGCCAGCAGCCTGTGGACCAGCGGGAGCTTCAATGAGCAGTTCTTC. This encodes CASSLWTSGSFNEQFF.